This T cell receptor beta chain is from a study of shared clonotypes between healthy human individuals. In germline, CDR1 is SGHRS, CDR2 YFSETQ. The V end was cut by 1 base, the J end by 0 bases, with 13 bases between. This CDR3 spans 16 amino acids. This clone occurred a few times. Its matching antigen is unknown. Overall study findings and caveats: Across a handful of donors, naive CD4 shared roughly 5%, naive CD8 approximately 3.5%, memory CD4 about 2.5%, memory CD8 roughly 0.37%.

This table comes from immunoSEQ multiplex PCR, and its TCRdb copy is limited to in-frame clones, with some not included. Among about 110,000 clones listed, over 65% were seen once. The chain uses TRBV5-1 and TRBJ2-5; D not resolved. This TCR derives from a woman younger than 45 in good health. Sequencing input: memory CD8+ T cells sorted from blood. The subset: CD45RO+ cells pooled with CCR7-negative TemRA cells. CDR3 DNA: TGCGCCAGCAGCTTGCGCGGATCGCGTTACCAAGAGACCCAGTACTTC. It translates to CASSLRGSRYQETQYF.